This passage covers 21 T cell receptor beta chains from one sample sequenced in a study of T-cell reconstitution after alpha-beta-depleted transplantation in children. A library of TCRbeta sequences, prepared with unique molecular identifiers, was generated. MiXCR was run by TCRdb on the PCR reads, yielding one entry per CDR3 protein. The sample has about 690,000 distinct CDR3 sequences, approximately 17% seen once. This specimen consisted of PBMCs from the stem cell graft donor, obtained from the stem cell graft. Receptor source: a human donor who donated a stem cell graft to a child with acute myeloid leukemia.

This clonotype was counted at least ten times. DNA of the CDR3: TGCAGTGCTAGATCGAGCGTGAGGAGCAATCAGCCCCAGCATTTT. Protein: CSARSSVRSNQPQHF. The V and J genes are TRBV20-1 and TRBJ1-5; D gene uncertain. Trimming took 2 bases from V and 1 from J, leaving 12 bases between them. Germline V gene data show CDR1 as DFQATT and CDR2 as SNEGSKA (reference sequence). The CDR3 length is 15 residues.

This clonotype was recorded many times. DNA of the CDR3: TGCAGTGCTCGTGGTAGCGGGGGGGCCGCGGATACGCAGTATTTT. It specifies CSARGSGGAADTQYF. V and J are TRBV20-1 and TRBJ2-3, with 11 bases matching TRBD2. The germline V gene has CDR1 DFQATT and CDR2 SNEGSKA (reference sequence). V was clipped by 5 bases and J by 6 bases; unmatched bases: 10. The CDR3 is 15 residues long.

This clonotype was seen ten or more times. J is TRBJ1-3 and V is TRBV4-3; D gene ambiguous. This CDR3 comprises 14 residues. CDR1 is LGHNA and CDR2 is YSLEER in the germline V gene. Trimming removed 0 bases at V and 5 bases at J, with 8 bases between. CDR3 amino acids: CASSQDTSRNTIYF. The DNA of the CDR3 is TGCGCCAGCAGCCAAGACACATCTCGAAACACCATATATTTT.

This chain uses TRBV20-1 with TRBJ2-4; 7 bases map to TRBD1. The CDR3 extends over 14 amino acids. Germline loops: CDR1 DFQATT, CDR2 SNEGSKA (reference sequence). V shed 5 bases and J 5 bases; nucleotides not matched to a gene: 9. The CDR3 coding sequence is TGCAGTGCTCCCAGGGGGTGGGAAGAAAACATTCAGTACTTC. Translating gives CSAPRGWEENIQYF.

The table lists this clonotype with many counts. The V and J genes are TRBV4-3 and TRBJ1-6, with D perhaps matching TRBD1 (5 bases). Germline-derived CDR1 and CDR2 are LGHNA and YSLEER. V dropped 6 bases and J dropped 0 bases, with 15 bases sitting between them. The CDR3 has 17 residues. CDR3 sequence (DNA): TGCGCCAGCAGTCGGCTACAGGCGAGCTCCTATAATTCACCCCTCCACTTT. Protein sequence: CASSRLQASSYNSPLHF.

This clonotype was counted at least ten times. This chain connects TRBV20-1 to TRBJ1-1; the D gene is possibly TRBD1 (6 bases). Germline-derived CDR1 and CDR2 are DFQATT and SNEGSKA (reference sequence). Trimming left V 5 bases short and J 4 bases short, with 17 bases between. The CDR3 sequence is 14 residues long. CDR3 DNA: TGCAGTGCTGGACTTACAGGGTGGGCCACTGAAGCTTTCTTT. Amino acid sequence: CSAGLTGWATEAFF.

The V and J genes are TRBV20-1 and TRBJ2-1; 8 nucleotides match TRBD2. CDR1 is DFQATT, CDR2 SNEGSKA, per germline (reference sequence). Germline trimming cut 4 bases from V and 2 bases from J; bases unmatched to any gene: 4. CDR3 length: 14 residues. This CDR3 is CSATGRGPYNEQFF. The CDR3 DNA reads as TGCAGTGCTACCGGGAGGGGCCCCTACAATGAGCAGTTCTTC.

This clonotype was seen only a few times. The gene calls are TRBV6-5 and TRBJ2-6, with D perhaps assigned TRBD1 or TRBD2 (6 bases each). This CDR3 has 17 residues. V shed 2 bases and J shed 4 bases, with 15 bases lying between them. The germline gives CDR1 MNHEY, CDR2 SVGAGI. CDR3 nucleotide sequence: TGTGCCAGCAGTTACCAGATAGGGGGGCTCGGGGCCAACGTCCTGACTTTC. It encodes CASSYQIGGLGANVLTF.

In this sample, this clonotype turned up many times. The chain joins TRBV25-1 to TRBJ2-1; perhaps TRBD2 as D (6 bases). The V gene lost 7 bases and the J gene lost 10 bases, with 11 bases spanning the gap. The CDR3 has 11 residues. In germline, CDR1 is MGHDK, CDR2 SYGVNS. CDR3 DNA: TGTGCCAGCATCGTAGGGAGGGAGCAGTTCTTC. Amino acid sequence: CASIVGREQFF.

The chain employs TRBV3-1 and TRBJ2-2; 7 positions agree with TRBD1. From germline, CDR1 is LGHDT and CDR2 YNNKEL (reference sequence). The CDR3 totals 14 residues. V dropped 5 bases and J dropped 6; count of bases not matched to a gene: 6. CDR3 bases: TGTGCCAGCAGCTCGGACAGGATTCCCGGGGAGCTGTTTTTT. Its protein is CASSSDRIPGELFF.

V and J are TRBV7-9 and TRBJ1-2; D gene unclear. Trimming removed 2 bases from V and 2 bases from J, with 18 bases in between. Germline V lookup: CDR1 SEHNR, CDR2 FQNEAQ (reference sequence). The CDR3 is 17 amino acids. As DNA, the CDR3 is TGTGCCAGCAGCTTAAAGGTGGGAAGGACGGCGAACTATGGCTACACCTTC. It specifies CASSLKVGRTANYGYTF.

This clonotype was recorded at least ten times. The chain is built from TRBV20-1 and TRBJ1-3; a weak D match, TRBD1 (5 bases). CDR1 and CDR2 from the germline V gene are DFQATT and SNEGSKA (reference sequence). The CDR3 is made up of 14 amino acids. Trimming stripped 5 bases from V and 0 bases from J, with 11 bases between. The CDR3 protein is CSARDRSSGNTIYF. CDR3 in DNA: TGCAGTGCTCGGGACCGGAGCTCTGGAAACACCATATATTTT.

Only a few counts were recorded for this clonotype. In DNA form, the CDR3 reads TGTGCCAGCAGTTGGAGAACCTCTAGCACAGATACGCAGTATTTT. It specifies CASSWRTSSTDTQYF. The J gene is TRBJ2-3, the V gene TRBV27; D is ambiguous. The CDR3 is made up of 15 amino acids. Trimming cost V 4 bases and J 0 bases, with 11 bases left between them. Germline CDR1 reads MNHEY; CDR2 reads SMNVEV (reference sequence).

This clonotype has at least ten counts. CDR3 amino acids: CASKYQGSNNEQFF. In nucleotides, the CDR3 is TGCGCCAGCAAGTATCAGGGGTCAAACAATGAGCAGTTCTTC. The rearrangement links TRBV5-1 to TRBJ2-1; perhaps TRBD1 as D (6 bases). Germline-derived CDR1 and CDR2 are SGHRS and YFSETQ. V was shortened by 6 bases and J by 5 bases, with 15 bases between the two germline ends. This CDR3 is built from 14 residues.

The chain uses TRBV10-3 and TRBJ1-2; TRBD1 might be the D (6 bases). In germline, CDR1 is ENHRY, CDR2 SYGVKD. This CDR3 region has 13 residues. The CDR3 DNA reads TGTGCTCTTCGACAGGACAGTAACTATGGCTACACCTTC. Translating gives CALRQDSNYGYTF.

In this sample, this clonotype turned up a few times. The CDR3: CASSLNSLQETQYF. In DNA form, the CDR3 reads TGTGCCAGCAGCTTAAACAGCCTCCAAGAGACCCAGTACTTC. The chain links TRBV7-9 to TRBJ2-5, with D hard to call. V dropped 2 bases and J dropped 1 base, with 8 bases sitting between them. This CDR3 spans 14 amino acids. The germline gives CDR1 SEHNR, CDR2 FQNEAQ (reference sequence). Using reference TRBV7-9 and TRBJ2-5 for the parts outside the CDR3, the full variable domain is DTGVSQNPRHKITKRGQNVTFRCDPISEHNRLYWYRQTLGQGPEFLTYFQNEAQLEKSRLLSDRFSAERPKGSFSTLEIQRTEQGDSAMYLCASSLNSLQETQYFGPGTRLLVL.

This clonotype was counted at least ten times. The chain joins TRBV20-1 to TRBJ2-3; D is perhaps TRBD1 (6 bases). Germline assignment: CDR1 DFQATT and CDR2 SNEGSKA (reference sequence). The CDR3 loop spans 14 amino acids. Deletions cut 6 bases from V and 6 bases from J, with 19 bases between. This chain's CDR3 is CSAPTRGWQDTQYF. The CDR3 DNA is TGCAGTGCCCCAACCAGGGGTTGGCAGGATACGCAGTATTTT.

V is TRBV4-3 and J is TRBJ2-5; weak D call: TRBD1 (5 bases). The CDR3 is 15 residues long. Germline loops: CDR1 LGHNA, CDR2 YSLEER. The V end was cut by 0 bases, the J end by 0 bases, with 8 bases between. The CDR3 sequence: CASSQDLDNQETQYF. The CDR3 nucleotides are TGCGCCAGCAGCCAAGATTTGGACAACCAAGAGACCCAGTACTTC.

This clonotype was detected only once. The rearrangement links TRBV10-2 to TRBJ2-2; D remains ambiguous. Germline values: CDR1 WSHSY, CDR2 SAAADI. This CDR3 is built from 13 residues. Trimming pared 3 bases from V and 3 bases from J, leaving 5 bases between. The CDR3, as DNA: TGCGCCAGCAGTGATTGGGACACCGGGGAGCTGTTTTTT. Amino acids: CASSDWDTGELFF.

This clonotype was picked up many times. The genes are TRBV10-3 and TRBJ2-5; D possibly corresponds to TRBD2 (5 bases). Germline CDR1 ENHRY, CDR2 SYGVKD. The CDR3 has 14 amino acids. The V end lost 3 bases, the J end lost 5 bases, and 13 bases lay between the germline ends. The CDR3 DNA reads as TGTGCCATCAGTGAAGGTTGGGGAGACGAGACCCAGTACTTC. Its protein product is CAISEGWGDETQYF.

Remarks on this clonotype: A much larger clone sits a single nucleotide away, making a read error possible. The chain employs TRBV13 and TRBJ2-5; either TRBD1 or TRBD2 may supply D (5 bases each). Germline V CDR1 and CDR2: PRHDT, FYEKMQ (reference sequence). CDR3 size: 14 residues. The ends were cut back, 5 bases at V and 5 bases at J, with 15 bases in the middle. DNA for the CDR3: TGTGCCAGCAGCCCCGTGGGGGAACGGGAGACCCAGTACTTC. It is translated as CASSPVGERETQYF.